This TCR beta chain appears in the sequencing data of a study of shared T cell receptors in the human thymus. Clones were sequenced by immunoSEQ multiplex PCR, and TCRdb holds only the in-frame ones, with some missing. The sample holds around 730,000 clones, 70% to 90% seen once. V lost 2 bases, J lost 2 bases, and 6 bases lay in between. The germline gives CDR1 ENHRY, CDR2 SYGVKD. The CDR3 consists of 13 residues. These data are also associated with another study on human thymus T cells. From that study: Thymic repertoires of unrelated individuals were reported in related research to overlap highly.

The sample taken for sequencing was thymocytes. This receptor was taken from a girl under three years old with a congenital heart defect. The gene calls are TRBV10-3 and TRBJ2-5, with unresolved D. CDR3 region: CAISEVRQETQYF. CDR3 bases: TGTGCCATCAGTGAGGTCAGGCAAGAGACCCAGTACTTC.